A single T cell receptor beta chain is shown here with its context. Antigen unknown. Trimming stripped 5 bases from V and 2 bases from J, with 7 bases between. Per germline, CDR1 MNHEY and CDR2 SVGAGI. The CDR3 has 13 residues. This record comes from a study of PD-1 blockade in classical Hodgkin lymphoma. Here immunoSEQ multiplex PCR was the method, and the copy in TCRdb shows in-frame clones only, minus some. Of about 5,000 clones in the sample, about 60% were seen once. Relapse after autologous stem cell transplantation occurred in every patient, and brentuximab vedotin exposure varied. Study findings and constraints: Baseline diversity was lower in partial responders and progressors than complete responders.

The rearrangement uses TRBV6-5 and TRBJ1-5; no firm D call. The source material was peripheral blood mononuclear cells (PBMCs), sampled at baseline. This TCR was recovered from a human donor with classical Hodgkin lymphoma. The CDR3 loop reads CASSIYGNQPQHF. CDR3 coding DNA: TGTGCCAGCAGTATATACGGCAATCAGCCCCAGCATTTT.